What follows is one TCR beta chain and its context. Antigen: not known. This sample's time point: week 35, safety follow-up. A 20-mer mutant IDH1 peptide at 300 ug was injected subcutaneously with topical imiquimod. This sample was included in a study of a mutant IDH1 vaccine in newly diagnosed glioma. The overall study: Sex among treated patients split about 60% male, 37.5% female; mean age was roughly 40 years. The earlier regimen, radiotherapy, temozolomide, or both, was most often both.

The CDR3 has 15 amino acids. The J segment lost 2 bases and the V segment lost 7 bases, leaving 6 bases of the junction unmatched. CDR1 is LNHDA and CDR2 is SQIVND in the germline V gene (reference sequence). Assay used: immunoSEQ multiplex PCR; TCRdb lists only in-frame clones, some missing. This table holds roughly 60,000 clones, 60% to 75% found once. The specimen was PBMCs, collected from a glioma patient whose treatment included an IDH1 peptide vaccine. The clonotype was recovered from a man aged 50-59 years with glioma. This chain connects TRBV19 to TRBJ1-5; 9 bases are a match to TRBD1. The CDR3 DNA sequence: TGTGCCAGTACGCCGGGGACAGGGCGCAATCAGCCCCAGCATTTT. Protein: CASTPGTGRNQPQHF.